Described below is a single TCR beta chain sequence and its context. Its matching antigen is unknown. Primers included in the PCR were 60 Vbeta and 13 Jbeta primers. This table comes from immunoSEQ multiplex PCR, and its TCRdb copy is limited to in-frame clones, with some not included. This table holds more than 95,000 clones, over 65% found once. The source of the sample is a study of cytomegalovirus exposure and HLA in healthy donors. Study-wide results and limits: Later analysis suggested links between common viral pathogens and several top significant clusters. Published work reported that the classifier diagnosed cytomegalovirus status with high specificity and sensitivity.

This CDR3 spans 17 amino acids. Germline loops: CDR1 SGHDT, CDR2 YYEEEE. V shed 3 bases, J shed 5 bases, and the junction held 14 bases outside the gene matches. When sampled, the donors appeared nominally healthy, though they likely had unrecorded immune exposures. This rearrangement joins TRBV5-6 to TRBJ1-2; TRBD1 agrees at 9 bases. Sequenced material: PBMCs. The sequence derives from a man aged 40-49 years in good health and CMV-seropositive. CDR3 nucleotides: TGTGCCAGCAGCTCTATGACGGAACAGGGGGCATATTATGGCTACACCTTC. Protein product: CASSSMTEQGAYYGYTF.